This T cell receptor (beta chain) was sequenced during a study of control samples from healthy donors and cancer patients. The CDR3 has 14 residues. V dropped 5 bases and J dropped 2 bases, with 9 bases sitting between them. The germline CDR1 and CDR2 sequences are SEHNR and FQNEAQ (reference sequence). The data were produced by immunoSEQ multiplex PCR, yet TCRdb's version contains in-frame clones alone and is incomplete. The repertoire holds 98,000 or so clones, 70% to 85% seen once, with approximately 6.7% in the top ten. Sequenced material: blood. The genes are TRBV7-9 and TRBJ1-4, with unresolved D. This clonotype originated in a man between 18 and 35 years old in good health. This CDR3 is CASSQPPTNEKLFF. CDR3 sequence (DNA): TGTGCCAGCAGCCAACCGCCCACTAATGAAAAACTGTTTTTT.